The clone carrying this TCR beta chain was counted only a few times. Isolation of naive CD8 T cells was achieved by sorting on a CD8+CD4-CCR7+CD45RA+ phenotype. This entry comes from a study of molecular identifiers for immune sequencing clone quantification. The germline CDR1 and CDR2 sequences are DFQATT and SNEGSKA (reference sequence). After removal of 8 bases from V and 4 bases from J, the junction contained 7 bases not matched to a gene. The CDR3 totals 13 residues. Each CDR3 protein gets one entry after TCRdb re-called the PCR reads with MiXCR. Of approximately 590,000 distinct CDR3 sequences in the sample, approximately 24% were seen once.

Sequencing input: naive CD8+ T cells from blood, with Jurkat cell RNA spiked in. Regarding subset: FACS-sorted CD8+CD4-CCR7+CD45RA+ naive T cells. This chain connects TRBV20-1 to TRBJ2-7, with 11 bases matching TRBD2. The receptor's source is a human donor in good health. Some libraries in this study had Jurkat cell RNA spiked in. CDR3 bases: TGCAGTCTTACCGGGACTAGCGGTTACGAGCAGTACTTC. This encodes CSLTGTSGYEQYF.